This is a list of T cell receptor beta chains from one sample in a study of CD8+CD57+ T cells in acquired aplastic anemia. Each CDR3 protein gets one entry after TCRdb re-called the reads with MiXCR. This sample has about 110,000 distinct CDR3 sequences, with approximately 48% found just once. Material: sorted CD4+, CD8+, or CD8+CD57+ T cells (not recorded which) from PBMCs. The receptors were sampled from a human donor in good health, serving as a control. CDR3s include the opening cysteine and the closing phenylalanine or tryptophan.

J: TRBJ2-7; V: TRBV19; CDR3: CASSTLQGAPTYEQYF
J: TRBJ1-2; V: TRBV29-1; CDR3: CSSGTGIYGYTF
J: TRBJ2-2; V: TRBV29-1; CDR3: CSVGQIANTGELFF
J: TRBJ1-1; V: TRBV10-1; CDR3: CASGDREIMNTEAFF
J: TRBJ1-1; V: TRBV30; CDR3: CAWSLQESAEAFF
J: TRBJ2-4; V: TRBV25-1; CDR3: CASSGEGGENIQYF
J: TRBJ2-7; V: TRBV6-1; CDR3: CASSPDRGDYEQYF
J: TRBJ1-1; V: TRBV24-1; CDR3: CATRKTGNLEAFF
J: TRBJ1-2; V: TRBV27; CDR3: CASSPRDRVGGYTF
J: TRBJ1-1; V: TRBV27; CDR3: CASSPMIGQGAPTEAFF
J: TRBJ2-7; V: TRBV20-1; CDR3: CSASGLAGSYEQYF
J: TRBJ1-1; V: TRBV9; CDR3: CASSERGITEAFF
J: TRBJ2-2; V: TRBV29-1; CDR3: CSVEDRLTGELFF
J: TRBJ1-2; V: TRBV7-2; CDR3: CASSPPFGYGYTF
J: TRBJ1-5; V: TRBV10-2; CDR3: CASRDAGNQPQHF
J: TRBJ1-2; V: TRBV10-3; CDR3: CASSGEGTGIYGYTF
J: TRBJ2-7; V: TRBV5-6; CDR3: CASRGTGANEQYF
J: TRBJ2-7; V: TRBV7-6; CDR3: CASSPGQGVTTEQYF
J: TRBJ2-7; V: TRBV20-1; CDR3: CSARRASLSYEQYF
J: TRBJ2-1; V: TRBV15; CDR3: CATSVKRGDGEQFF
J: TRBJ1-5; V: TRBV19; CDR3: CASSIERQTNQPQHF
J: TRBJ1-3; V: TRBV9; CDR3: CASSTFPGNTIYF
J: TRBJ2-7; V: TRBV19; CDR3: CASRTEAHEQYF
J: TRBJ2-1; V: TRBV9; CDR3: CASSDGTSENNEQFF
J: TRBJ2-3; V: TRBV5-1; CDR3: CASSSTKGTADTQYF
J: TRBJ2-7; V: TRBV20-1; CDR3: CSASEIELLYEQYF
J: TRBJ1-1; V: TRBV15; CDR3: CATSSTWNTEAFF
J: TRBJ2-3; V: TRBV15; CDR3: CATSRDYRSDTQYF
J: TRBJ2-5; V: TRBV7-3; CDR3: CASGSSGTWGETQYF
J: TRBJ2-7; V: TRBV4-3; CDR3: CASSQDLGRDYEQYF
J: TRBJ1-2; V: TRBV2; CDR3: CANQTGGYTF
J: TRBJ2-7; V: TRBV19; CDR3: CASSQQGAAYEQYF
J: TRBJ2-7; V: TRBV19; CDR3: CASSGTGGVEQYF
J: TRBJ1-2; V: TRBV12-3/TRBV12-4; CDR3: CASSSELRTGWDGYTF
J: TRBJ1-2; V: TRBV20-1; CDR3: CSASTGGDYGYTF
J: TRBJ1-2; V: TRBV12-3/TRBV12-4; CDR3: CATATALYGYTF
J: TRBJ1-2; V: TRBV7-2; CDR3: CASSLNRGIDGYTF
J: TRBJ1-1; V: TRBV9; CDR3: CASSPGSMNTEAFF
J: TRBJ1-3; V: TRBV3-1; CDR3: CASSHDTGTGGNTIYF
J: TRBJ1-2; V: TRBV20-1; CDR3: CSARGQDRGHGYTF